The present T cell receptor beta chain was sequenced within a study of shared clonotypes between healthy human individuals. This CDR3 has 15 amino acids. V lost 4 bases to trimming and J lost 6 bases, with 19 bases between them. Germline-derived CDR1 and CDR2 are SGHTA and FQGNSA. Profiling relied on immunoSEQ multiplex PCR, and the TCRdb table lists in-frame clones only, not all of them. The data contain a few million clones, 85% to 95% of them seen just once; the ten biggest clones take up about 0.41%. The TCR comes from a man aged 18 to 29 in good health. Some clones in this sample may be carry-over from other donors' samples. Sequencing was carried out using naive CD4+ T cells from PBMCs. The subset here: CD45RA+ positively selected. The rearrangement joins TRBV7-2 to TRBJ2-7; D possibly corresponds to TRBD2 (7 bases). The CDR3 reads CASSWGGRVGFEQYF. CDR3 nucleotide sequence: TGTGCCAGCAGCTGGGGGGGCAGGGTCGGGTTCGAGCAGTACTTC.